The 3 T cell receptor beta chains presented below share a single source sample, sequenced in a study of T cell responses to AZD1222 COVID-19 vaccine. The protocol was immunoSEQ multiplex PCR, while the TCRdb copy is restricted to in-frame clones and leaves out a portion. The sample lists some 84,000 clones, around nine tenths seen once, with roughly 15% in the top ten. The sample was peripheral blood, taken on day 0 of AZD1222 vaccination. These receptors originate from an adult in good health.

The J gene is TRBJ2-1, the V gene TRBV7-2, with 11 bases aligning to TRBD2. Germline values: CDR1 SGHTA, CDR2 FQGNSA. V shed 2 bases and J 5 bases; nucleotides not matched to a gene: 5. This CDR3 has 16 residues. DNA for the CDR3: TGTGCCAGCAGCTTACTGCTAGCGGGAGGCCACAATGAGCAGTTCTTC. Translation gives CASSLLLAGGHNEQFF.

This sequence joins TRBV28 and TRBJ2-7; D is possibly TRBD1 (6 bases). V shed 4 bases and J shed 10 bases, with 23 bases lying between them. The CDR3 sequence is 15 residues long. Germline V lookup: CDR1 MDHEN, CDR2 SYDVKM. The DNA for the CDR3 is TGTGCCAGCAGTTCGGCCGGGACATCGACCTACTACCAGTACTTC. Residues: CASSSAGTSTYYQYF.

This rearrangement joins TRBV28 to TRBJ2-1; D unclear. The CDR3 has 15 residues. The germline CDR1 and CDR2 sequences are MDHEN and SYDVKM. Between the trimmed V and J ends, which lost 8 bases and 3 bases, there was a span of 17 bases. The CDR3 loop reads CASCARVSGYNEQFF. CDR3 DNA: TGTGCCAGCTGCGCAAGGGTCTCAGGCTACAATGAGCAGTTCTTC.